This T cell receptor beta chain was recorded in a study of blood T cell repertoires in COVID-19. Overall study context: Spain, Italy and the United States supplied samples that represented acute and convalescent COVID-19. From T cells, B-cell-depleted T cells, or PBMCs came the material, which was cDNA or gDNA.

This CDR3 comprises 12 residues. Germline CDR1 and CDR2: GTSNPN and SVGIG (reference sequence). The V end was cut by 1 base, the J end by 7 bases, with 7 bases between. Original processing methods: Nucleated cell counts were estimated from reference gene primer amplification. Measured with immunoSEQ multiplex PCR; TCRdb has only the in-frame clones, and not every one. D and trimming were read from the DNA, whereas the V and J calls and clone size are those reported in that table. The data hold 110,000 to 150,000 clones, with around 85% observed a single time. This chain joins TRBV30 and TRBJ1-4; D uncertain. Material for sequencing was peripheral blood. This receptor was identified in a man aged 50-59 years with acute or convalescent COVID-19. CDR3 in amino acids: CAWSAVSEKLFF. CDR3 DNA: TGTGCCTGGAGTGCGGTTAGTGAAAAACTGTTTTTT. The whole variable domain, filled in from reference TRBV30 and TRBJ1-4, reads SQTIHQWPATLVQPVGSPLSLECTVEGTSNPNLYWYRQAAGRGLQLLFYSVGIGQISSEVPQNLSASRPQDRQFILSSKKLLLSDSGFYLCAWSAVSEKLFFGSGTQLSVL.